What follows are 30 T cell receptor beta chains derived from one specimen sequenced in a study of Ad26.COV2.S vaccination and SARS-CoV-2 variants. Method: immunoSEQ multiplex PCR; TCRdb's copy keeps in-frame clones and lacks some. The table lists roughly 680,000 clones, around 90% of them singletons. Stated treatment: roughly 20 received Ad26.COV2.S at low or high dose, single or two shots; about 5 received placebo; per-sample allocation not given. Collection of the samples took place on day 63 after the first injection of vaccine or placebo. The sample consisted of peripheral blood, taken in a trial of Ad26.COV2.S vaccine versus placebo. The receptors here all came from a person between 18 and 60 years old who received the Ad26.COV2.S COVID-19 vaccine or a placebo.

For this clone: The junction and the germline gene differ at one end; a read error may be behind it. The rearrangement uses TRBV5-7 and TRBJ1-2, with TRBD1 matching 8 bases. TRBV5-7 is given ORF status, its function remaining uncertain. The CDR3 is 15 amino acids. CDR3 bases: TGTGCCAGCAGCTTGGGGGACAGGATCGAAGGGAGTAACGCCTTC. This sequence encodes CASSLGDRIEGSNAF.

V usage is TRBV3-1 (or the pseudogene TRBV3-2) and J usage is TRBJ2-2; D not resolved. CDR1 LGHDT and CDR2 YNNKEL come from the germline V gene (reference sequence). The CDR3 consists of 16 residues. V was clipped by 0 bases and J by 4 bases, with 12 bases between them. The CDR3 sequence: CASSQDIEIVTGELFF. Written as DNA, the CDR3 is TGTGCCAGCAGCCAAGATATCGAGATTGTCACCGGGGAGCTGTTTTTT.

The chain combines TRBV6-2 or TRBV6-3 with TRBJ1-6, with a possible D match to TRBD1 (5 bases). V was cut by 3 bases and J by 10 bases, with 13 bases left in between. From germline, CDR1 is MNHEY and CDR2 SVGEGT. The length of the CDR3 is 14 residues. CDR3 nucleotides: TGTGCCAGCAGTTATGGGGGGAACCGCTCACCCCTCCACTTT. Amino acids: CASSYGGNRSPLHF.

The V call is TRBV3-1 (or the pseudogene TRBV3-2), the J call TRBJ2-7; 11 nucleotides align to TRBD2. V shed 3 bases, J shed 4 bases, and the junction held 8 bases outside the gene matches. The length of the CDR3 is 16 residues. Germline V gene lookup returns CDR1 LGHDT and CDR2 YNNKEL (reference sequence). In DNA form, the CDR3 reads TGTGCCAGCAGCCAGGCACTAGCGGGAGCGCCTTACGAGCAGTACTTC. This gives the protein CASSQALAGAPYEQYF.

This chain connects TRBV28 to TRBJ1-5; perhaps TRBD1 as D (5 bases). The CDR3 is 18 amino acids. CDR1 is MDHEN, CDR2 SYDVKM, per germline. V was cut by 6 bases and J by 0 bases, with 21 bases left in between. In DNA form, the CDR3 reads TGTGCCAGCAGCCTCCGGAGCGAGGGACGGTCTAGCAATCAGCCCCAGCATTTT. Protein product: CASSLRSEGRSSNQPQHF. Full variable domain (missing parts from reference TRBV28 and TRBJ1-5): DVKVTQSSRYLVKRTGEKVFLECVQDMDHENMFWYRQDPGLGLRLIYFSYDVKMKEKGDIPEGYSVSREKKERFSLILESASTNQTSMYLCASSLRSEGRSSNQPQHFGDGTRLSIL.

The V and J genes are TRBV7-2 and TRBJ2-5, with a weak D call TRBD2 (5 bases). The germline CDR1 and CDR2 sequences are SGHTA and FQGNSA. Deletions cut 7 bases from V and 2 bases from J, with 17 bases between. The CDR3 extends over 15 amino acids. The CDR3 DNA follows: TGTGCCAGCACCCTCTCCCGGACTTTACAAGAGACCCAGTACTTC. Amino acids: CASTLSRTLQETQYF. Complete variable domain (other parts from reference TRBV7-2 and TRBJ2-5): GAGVSQSPSNKVTEKGKDVELRCDPISGHTALYWYRQSLGQGLEFLIYFQGNSAPDKSGLPSDRFSAERTGGSVSTLTIQRTQQEDSAVYLCASTLSRTLQETQYFGPGTRLLVL.

The chain employs TRBV12-3 or TRBV12-4 and TRBJ1-4; D gene ambiguous. The CDR3 has 11 residues. Trimming left V 3 bases short and J 7 bases short, with 3 bases between. The DNA of the CDR3 is TGTGCCAGCAGTTTGAGTGAAAAACTGTTTTTT. Its translation: CASSLSEKLFF.

The chain has TRBV11-2 and TRBJ2-7; D possibly corresponds to TRBD1 (5 bases). Germline values: CDR1 SGHAT, CDR2 FQNNGV. V was shortened by 1 base and J by 7 bases, with 17 bases between the two germline ends. The CDR3 runs to 15 residues. The CDR3 DNA follows: TGTGCCAGCAGCTTAGGGCAGGGCGCGATGGGGGAGCAGTACTTC. It is translated as CASSLGQGAMGEQYF.

This clone showed up just a few times. This sample includes further DNA sequences coding for the same CDR3. The genes are TRBV3-1 (or the pseudogene TRBV3-2) and TRBJ2-7; 7 bases fit TRBD2. The CDR3 runs to 15 residues. Unmatched junction bases numbered 7, after V lost 1 base and J lost 4 bases. Germline assignment: CDR1 LGHDT and CDR2 YNNKEL (reference sequence). The CDR3: CASSQAASGLYEQYF. The CDR3 bases are TGTGCCAGCAGCCAAGCAGCTAGCGGTTTATACGAGCAGTACTTC.

This chain links TRBV4-3 with TRBJ2-1, with a possible D match to TRBD1 (6 bases). V was pared by 0 bases and J by 5 bases, with 14 bases between. The CDR3 loop spans 16 amino acids. Per germline, CDR1 LGHNA and CDR2 YSLEER. CDR3 in DNA: TGCGCCAGCAGCCAAGATCAGGATGAGGGGGACAATGAGCAGTTCTTC. It translates to CASSQDQDEGDNEQFF.

This sequence joins TRBV6-5 and TRBJ1-1; D gene ambiguous. With 0 bases removed from V and 1 base from J, the gap between germline ends came to 9 bases. This CDR3 has 15 amino acids. Germline CDR1 is MNHEY and CDR2 is SVGAGI. The CDR3 sequence is CASSYSGSSNTEAFF. In DNA, the CDR3 is TGTGCCAGCAGTTACTCTGGCAGTTCGAACACTGAAGCTTTCTTT.

This clone was counted once. This same CDR3 is encoded by further DNA sequences in the sample. J is TRBJ2-1 and V is TRBV9; no definite D call. The CDR3 has 14 residues. The V end was cut by 0 bases, the J end by 1 base, with 5 bases between. Germline CDR1 SGDLS, CDR2 YYNGEE. For the CDR3, the DNA is TGTGCCAGCAGCGTAGGTGGGTCCTACAATGAGCAGTTCTTC. As protein: CASSVGGSYNEQFF. The full variable domain, in which reference TRBV9 and TRBJ2-1 provide the parts outside the CDR3, is DSGVTQTPKHLITATGQRVTLRCSPRSGDLSVYWYQQSLDQGLQFLIQYYNGEERAKGNILERFSAQQFPDLHSELNLSSLELGDSALYFCASSVGGSYNEQFFGPGTRLTVL.

The V and J genes are TRBV6-5 and TRBJ2-7, with no clear D. The CDR3 contains 10 residues. V was trimmed by 4 bases and J by 4 bases, leaving 2 bases between them. Germline assignment: CDR1 MNHEY and CDR2 SVGAGI. The CDR3 sequence is CASSWYEQYF. The DNA for the CDR3 is TGTGCCAGCAGTTGGTACGAGCAGTACTTC.

This chain connects TRBV19 to TRBJ2-3; 14 bases fit TRBD2. Germline V gene sequence: CDR1 LNHDA, CDR2 SQIVND (reference sequence). After removal of 5 bases from V and 4 bases from J, the junction contained 20 bases not matched to a gene. This CDR3 has 21 amino acids. The CDR3 protein is CASSLGWGLAGAEVIADTQYF. CDR3 coding DNA: TGTGCCAGTAGTCTTGGTTGGGGACTAGCGGGGGCCGAGGTGATTGCAGATACGCAGTATTTT. The variable domain in full, completed from reference TRBV19 and TRBJ2-3, reads DGGITQSPKYLFRKEGQNVTLSCEQNLNHDAMYWYRQDPGQGLRLIYYSQIVNDFQKGDIAEGYSVSREKKESFPLTVTSAQKNPTAFYLCASSLGWGLAGAEVIADTQYFGPGTRLTVL.

V gene TRBV3-1 (or the pseudogene TRBV3-2) combines with J gene TRBJ2-2; 7 positions agree with TRBD1. V shed 7 bases, J shed 3 bases, and the junction held 5 bases outside the gene matches. The CDR3 consists of 14 residues. The germline V gene has CDR1 LGHDT and CDR2 YNNKEL (reference sequence). The CDR3 nucleotides are TGTGCCAGCACCACAGGGGTCTACACCGGGGAGCTGTTTTTT. Its translation: CASTTGVYTGELFF.

The rearrangement links TRBV5-1 to TRBJ2-1; 10 bases are a match to TRBD2. Germline CDR1 SGHRS, CDR2 YFSETQ. The CDR3 runs to 15 residues. V dropped 4 bases and J dropped 2; count of bases not matched to a gene: 3. Here the CDR3 DNA reads TGCGCCAGCAGCCCCCTAGCGGGAGCCTACAATGAGCAGTTCTTC. Translated, it gives CASSPLAGAYNEQFF.

The chain uses TRBV5-1 and TRBJ2-7, with 7 nucleotides matching TRBD1. CDR3 size: 14 residues. Germline V gene data show CDR1 as SGHRS and CDR2 as YFSETQ. The V and J ends lost 4 bases and 2 bases, in that order; junction bases with no gene match: 6. The CDR3 DNA reads as TGCGCCAGCAGCCCTACAGGGGTGACCTACGAGCAGTACTTC. This sequence encodes CASSPTGVTYEQYF.

The chain has TRBV19 and TRBJ2-5, with 8 bases identical to TRBD1. V lost 4 bases to trimming and J lost 5 bases; unmatched junction nucleotides: 15. Germline V lookup: CDR1 LNHDA, CDR2 SQIVND (reference sequence). This CDR3 has 17 amino acids. CDR3: CASSTPPDRGYTETQYF. In nucleotides, the CDR3 is TGTGCCAGTAGTACCCCCCCAGACAGGGGATATACGGAGACCCAGTACTTC.

The chain uses TRBV19 and TRBJ1-2; 9 bases align to TRBD1. Trimming took 5 bases from V and 2 from J; bases not matched to a gene: 9. From germline, CDR1 is LNHDA and CDR2 SQIVND (reference sequence). This CDR3 spans 16 amino acids. The CDR3 loop is CASSPSGTGKNYGYTF. The CDR3 DNA sequence: TGTGCCAGTAGTCCAAGCGGGACAGGGAAAAACTATGGCTACACCTTC.

V usage is TRBV6-5 and J usage is TRBJ2-1; D not certain. Trimming shortened V by 5 bases and J by 5 bases, and 7 bases separated the two germline ends. Germline CDR1 reads MNHEY; CDR2 reads SVGAGI. The CDR3 covers 12 residues. CDR3 in amino acids: CASSRTHNEQFF. CDR3 sequence (DNA): TGTGCCAGCAGTCGGACCCACAATGAGCAGTTCTTC.

The rearrangement uses TRBV18 and TRBJ2-7; no clear D gene. Trimming took 0 bases from V and 6 from J, leaving 12 bases between them. In germline, CDR1 is KGHSH, CDR2 LQKENI. The CDR3 spans 14 residues. The CDR3 sequence: CASSPPLLKGEQYF. DNA for the CDR3: TGTGCCAGCTCACCACCGCTCTTGAAAGGCGAGCAGTACTTC.

This clone is a singleton in its sample. The chain carries TRBV12-3 or TRBV12-4 and TRBJ2-1, with D possibly TRBD2 on 5 matching bases. Trimming pared 1 base from V and 10 bases from J, leaving 8 bases between. This CDR3 is built from 12 residues. For the CDR3, the DNA is TGTGCCAGCAGTTTAGGAGGGATCGAGCAGTTCTTC. The encoded protein is CASSLGGIEQFF.

V and J are TRBV12-5 and TRBJ1-2; 7 positions agree with TRBD1. Trimming removed 6 bases from V and 8 bases from J; junction bases left unmatched: 12. Germline V lookup: CDR1 LGHNT, CDR2 FRNRAP. The CDR3 is 14 residues long. CDR3 sequence: CASGLGTAALGYTF. The CDR3 DNA sequence: TGTGCTAGTGGCCTCGGGACAGCGGCTTTAGGCTACACCTTC.

The V gene is TRBV7-2, the J gene TRBJ1-2; D possibly corresponds to TRBD1 (6 bases). The CDR3 runs to 14 residues. V lost 5 bases and J lost 8, with 18 bases in between. Germline CDR1 and CDR2: SGHTA and FQGNSA. Here the CDR3 reads CASSHGGPMRGYTF. In nucleotides, the CDR3 is TGTGCCAGCAGCCACGGGGGGCCCATGAGGGGCTACACCTTC.

The gene calls are TRBV27 and TRBJ2-4, with 7 bases that match TRBD1. Germline assignment: CDR1 MNHEY and CDR2 SMNVEV (reference sequence). V trimming: 2 bases; J trimming: 6 bases; junction bases outside the gene matches: 7. The CDR3 is made up of 15 amino acids. CDR3 coding DNA: TGTGCCAGCAGTTTAGGGGCAGGGGGTATAAACATTCAGTACTTC. Amino acids: CASSLGAGGINIQYF.

The genes are TRBV2 and TRBJ1-1, with a tentative D call TRBD1 (5 bases). Germline CDR1 reads SNHLY; CDR2 reads FYNNEI. V was pared by 6 bases and J by 1 base, with 15 bases between. This CDR3 is 15 amino acids long. The chain's CDR3 is CASRPWGGGNTEAFF. As DNA, the CDR3 is TGTGCCAGCAGACCCTGGGGGGGAGGGAACACTGAAGCTTTCTTT.

This clone was seen only once. The chain uses TRBV18 and TRBJ1-6; D remains ambiguous. This CDR3 region has 14 residues. With 4 bases removed from V and 9 bases from J, the gap between germline ends came to 13 bases. Per the germline V gene, CDR1 is KGHSH and CDR2 is LQKENI. The CDR3 reads CASSQVARLSPLHF. As DNA, the CDR3 is TGTGCCAGCTCACAAGTAGCCAGGCTTTCACCCCTCCACTTT.

This clone was seen only once. The rearrangement links TRBV12-3 or TRBV12-4 to TRBJ1-5; D uncertain. CDR3 length: 13 amino acids. The V and J ends lost 3 bases and 4 bases respectively, with 7 bases between them. In DNA form, the CDR3 reads TGTGCCAGCAGTTTGACGATGAATCAGCCCCAGCATTTT. Translating it yields CASSLTMNQPQHF.

The sample holds one count of this clone. The V and J genes are TRBV5-4 and TRBJ2-3; D remains unclear. Germline CDR1 SGHNT, CDR2 YYREEE (reference sequence). Trimming took 1 base from V and 2 from J, leaving 8 bases between them. There are 14 residues in the CDR3. For the CDR3, the DNA is TGTGCCAGCAGCTTGCCGCCACCCACAGATACGCAGTATTTT. It encodes CASSLPPPTDTQYF. Based on the CDR3 plus reference TRBV5-4 and TRBJ2-3, the full variable domain is ETGVTQSPTHLIKTRGQQVTLRCSSQSGHNTVSWYQQALGQGPQFIFQYYREEENGRGNFPPRFSGLQFPNYSSELNVNALELDDSALYLCASSLPPPTDTQYFGPGTRLTVL.

The rearrangement links TRBV7-6 to TRBJ1-3, with D hard to call. From germline, CDR1 is SGHVS and CDR2 FNYEAQ. The CDR3 sequence is 18 residues long. Trimming removed 5 bases at V and 3 bases at J, with 23 bases between. The CDR3, as DNA: TGTGCCAGCAGCCCCACTCCCCTACAGAGTCCTTTTGGAAACACCATATATTTT. It encodes CASSPTPLQSPFGNTIYF.